This T cell receptor beta chain stems from a study of a mutant IDH1 vaccine in newly diagnosed glioma. As for the study in general: In weeks 1, 3, 5, 7, 11, 15, 19 and 23, patients were vaccinated. Sex among treated patients split roughly 60% male, around 40% female; mean age was roughly 40 years.

Produced via immunoSEQ multiplex PCR; TCRdb's table is partial and in-frame only. The sample contains about 51,000 clones, around 78% of which appear only once. V lost 3 bases to trimming and J lost 0 bases, with 15 bases between them. The CDR3 runs to 17 residues. The germline CDR1 and CDR2 sequences are KGHSH and LQKENI. As for time point: week 5, during vaccination. All doses held 300 ug of mutant IDH1 20-mer peptide, with topical imiquimod. Regarding this clone: Its matching antigen is unknown.

Sequenced material: PBMCs, taken from a glioma patient whose treatment included an IDH1 peptide vaccine. This chain links TRBV18 with TRBJ1-3; D perhaps matches TRBD1 (6 bases). The TCR sequence derives from a man aged 45-60 years with glioma. The CDR3 nucleotides are TGTGCCAGCTCACCGGTACAGGGTGAAGACTCTGGAAACACCATATATTTT. Translating gives CASSPVQGEDSGNTIYF.